This T cell receptor (beta chain) was captured in a study of shared clonotypes between healthy human individuals. Generated by immunoSEQ multiplex PCR, the TCRdb table keeps only in-frame clones and is missing some. The repertoire consists of 190,000 or so clones, with about 68% occurring once and the leading ten covering about 9.4%. V dropped 3 bases and J dropped 5 bases, with 13 bases sitting between them. This CDR3 region has 13 residues. CDR1 SQVTM and CDR2 ANQGSEA come from the germline V gene. Sequenced material: memory CD4+ T cells sorted from blood. Subset of the sample: CD45RA-negative fraction. The chain uses TRBV29-1 and TRBJ1-1, with D possibly TRBD1 on 5 matching bases. The sequence was obtained from a man younger than 45 in good health. The CDR3 here is CSVESAGRTEAFF. CDR3 nucleotides: TGCAGCGTTGAGTCGGCAGGGAGGACTGAAGCTTTCTTT. The full variable domain, its missing parts supplied by reference TRBV29-1 and TRBJ1-1, is SAVISQKPSRDICQRGTSLTIQCQVDSQVTMMFWYRQQPGQSLTLIATANQGSEATYESGFVIDKFPISRPNLTFSTLTVSNMSPEDSSIYLCSVESAGRTEAFFGQGTRLTVV.